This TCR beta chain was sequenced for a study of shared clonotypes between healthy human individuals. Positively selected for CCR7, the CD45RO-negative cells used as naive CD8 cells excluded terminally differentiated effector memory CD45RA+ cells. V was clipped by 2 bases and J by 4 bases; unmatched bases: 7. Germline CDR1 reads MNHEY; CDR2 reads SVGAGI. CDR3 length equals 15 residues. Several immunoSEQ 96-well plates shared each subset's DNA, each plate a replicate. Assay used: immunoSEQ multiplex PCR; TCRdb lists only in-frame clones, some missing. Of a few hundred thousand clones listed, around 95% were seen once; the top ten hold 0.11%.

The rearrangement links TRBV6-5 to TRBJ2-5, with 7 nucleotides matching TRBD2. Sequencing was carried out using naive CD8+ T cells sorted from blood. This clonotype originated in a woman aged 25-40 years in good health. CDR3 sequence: CASSYGAGAAETQYF. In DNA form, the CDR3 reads TGTGCCAGCAGTTACGGCGCGGGAGCCGCAGAGACCCAGTACTTC.